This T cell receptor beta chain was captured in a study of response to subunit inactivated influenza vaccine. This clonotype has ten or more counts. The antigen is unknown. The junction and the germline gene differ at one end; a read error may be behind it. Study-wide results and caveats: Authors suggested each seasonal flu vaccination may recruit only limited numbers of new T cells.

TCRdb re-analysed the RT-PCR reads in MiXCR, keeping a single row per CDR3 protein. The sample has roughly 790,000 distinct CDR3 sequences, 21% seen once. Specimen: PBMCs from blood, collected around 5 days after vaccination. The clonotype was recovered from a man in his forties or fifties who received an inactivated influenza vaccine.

The CDR3 DNA is TGTGCCAGCAGTTTGGGGGGGGCGAACACTGAAGCTTTCTTT. Translating it yields CASSLGGANTEAFF. V usage is TRBV5-1 and J usage is TRBJ1-1; tentatively, D is TRBD1 (6 bases). The length of the CDR3 is 14 residues. Germline V gene lookup returns CDR1 SGHRS and CDR2 YFSETQ. Combining the CDR3 with reference TRBV5-1 and TRBJ1-1 gives the whole variable domain KAGVTQTPRYLIKTRGQQVTLSCSPISGHRSVSWYQQTPGQGLQFLFEYFSETQRNKGNFPGRFSGRQFSNSRSEMNVSTLELGDSALYLCASSLGGANTEAFFGQGTRLTVV.